This T cell receptor (beta chain) emerged from a study of CD8+ T cells in alopecia areata. Background on the study: The tofacitinib course ran for 6 to 18 months and was followed by 6 months off drug.

It was from alopecia areata patients that lesional scalp punch biopsies and peripheral blood were collected. Sorting of PBMCs yielded the CD4+ and CD8+ T cells. Sequencing relied on a cDNA template that was reverse transcribed from extracted RNA. The protocol was immunoSEQ multiplex PCR, while the TCRdb copy is restricted to in-frame clones and leaves out a portion. The sample lists 110,000 to 150,000 clones; about 47% were seen once. There are a few counts of this clone. Its antigen is unknown. Germline assignment: CDR1 SEHNR and CDR2 FQNEAQ (reference sequence). Trimming left V 5 bases short and J 7 bases short, with 15 bases between. The CDR3 totals 13 residues. Notes on the study in general: Scalp samples also contribute reads from the resident alphabeta T cells found in normal skin.

This clonotype was sampled from a human donor with alopecia areata. The sequenced sample was CD4+ T cells sorted from blood, obtained at week 0. V and J are TRBV7-9 and TRBJ2-7; D unresolved. CDR3 region: CASSASEVGEQYF. CDR3 nucleotides: TGTGCCAGCAGCGCGAGCGAGGTGGGGGAGCAGTACTTC.